The sequence of this T cell receptor (beta chain) was determined in a study of blood T cell repertoires in COVID-19. Assay: immunoSEQ multiplex PCR; the TCRdb copy retains only in-frame clones and omits some. This table has 350,000 to 450,000 clones, 75% to 90% appearing once. The CDR3 consists of 13 residues. Germline CDR1 reads MNHEY; CDR2 reads SMNVEV (reference sequence). V lost 2 bases, J lost 9 bases, and 10 bases lay in between. The source of this sequence is a woman under 30 with acute or convalescent COVID-19. The chain carries TRBV27 and TRBJ2-2; D gene ambiguous. Material: peripheral blood. The CDR3 is CASSLGRSRELFF. CDR3 DNA sequence: TGTGCCAGCAGTTTAGGTCGTAGCCGGGAGCTGTTTTTT.